These 25 T cell receptor beta chains share one sample of origin, sequenced in a study of T cells in Graves' hyperthyroidism and ophthalmopathy. TCR beta CDR3 regions were amplified from RNA transcripts. In the first-round RT-PCR of the TCR CDR3, the HTBI primer set was used. In TCRdb, the multiplex PCR reads were re-called with MiXCR into one record per CDR3 protein. The sample carries hundreds of thousands of distinct CDR3 sequences, around a quarter recorded once. The sequenced material came from blood. All receptors derive from a woman aged 30 to 39 with Graves' ophthalmopathy.

The table lists this clonotype with many counts. Its ends do not fully match the called genes, so a read error is possible. The chain recombines TRBV12-5 with TRBJ2-2; D unclear. This CDR3 has 12 amino acids. Germline CDR1 reads LGHNT; CDR2 reads FRNRAP. This CDR3 is CASGLNAGELFF. The CDR3 DNA is TGTGCTAGTGGTTTGAACGCCGGGGAGCTGTTTTTT.

This sequence joins TRBV20-1 and TRBJ2-6; D possibly corresponds to TRBD1 (6 bases). This CDR3 is built from 16 residues. Per the germline V gene, CDR1 is DFQATT and CDR2 is SNEGSKA (reference sequence). V was trimmed by 6 bases and J by 0 bases, leaving 15 bases between them. The CDR3 reads CSARTAVFSGANVLTF. The CDR3 DNA sequence: TGCAGTGCCCGGACAGCTGTTTTCTCTGGGGCCAACGTCCTGACTTTC.

This rearrangement joins TRBV29-1 to TRBJ2-2; no firm D call. The CDR3 totals 13 residues. The V gene's germline CDR1 is SQVTM and CDR2 ANQGSEA. V was cut by 7 bases and J by 3 bases, with 12 bases left in between. CDR3 region: CSALLGYTGELFF. The CDR3 DNA reads TGCAGCGCCCTGCTGGGGTACACCGGGGAGCTGTTTTTT.

This clonotype has at least ten counts. The gene calls are TRBV5-1 and TRBJ1-1; D remains ambiguous. Between the trimmed V and J ends, which lost 0 bases and 0 bases, there was a span of 12 bases. Looked up from germline, CDR1 is SGHRS and CDR2 is YFSETQ. CDR3 length: 16 amino acids. CDR3 region: CASSLAGQAVNTEAFF. CDR3 in DNA: TGCGCCAGCAGCTTGGCCGGGCAGGCGGTGAACACTGAAGCTTTCTTT.

This clonotype was found many times. This chain uses TRBV20-1 with TRBJ2-7, with 8 bases lining up with TRBD2. Germline values: CDR1 DFQATT, CDR2 SNEGSKA (reference sequence). The CDR3 runs 15 residues. With V trimmed by 5 bases and J by 0 bases, 9 bases remained unmatched. CDR3 DNA: TGCAGTGCTCGCCCACAAGCGGGGGCCTCCTACGAGCAGTACTTC. Amino acids: CSARPQAGASYEQYF.

This clonotype was counted a few times. The rearrangement joins TRBV6-1 to TRBJ2-5, with TRBD1 matching 9 bases. Germline V gene sequence: CDR1 MNHNS, CDR2 SASEGT. V trimming: 5 bases; J trimming: 7 bases; junction bases outside the gene matches: 11. The CDR3 contains 15 residues. The CDR3: CASSPTNRGLGTQYF. The CDR3 nucleotides are TGTGCCAGCAGTCCAACTAACAGGGGGCTTGGGACCCAGTACTTC.

This clonotype was seen many times. A read error is possible here, since a much larger clone lies one base away. In nucleotides, the CDR3 is TGTGCCAGCCGTTTAGATATGGTAAACACTGAAGCTTTCTTT. Its protein product is CASRLDMVNTEAFF. The chain couples TRBV12-3 or TRBV12-4 to TRBJ1-1; D is undetermined. This CDR3 is built from 14 residues.

This clonotype has at least ten counts. The J gene is TRBJ1-6, the V gene TRBV7-9, with no clear D. The CDR3 has 15 residues. V was shortened by 1 base and J by 7 bases, with 11 bases between the two germline ends. Germline-derived CDR1 and CDR2 are SEHNR and FQNEAQ (reference sequence). CDR3 sequence (DNA): TGTGCCAGCAGCTTAGGGGAGGGCTGGAATTCACCCCTCCACTTT. This translates into CASSLGEGWNSPLHF.

This clonotype is a singleton in its sample. CDR3 sequence: CASSPSRGYEQYF. In DNA, the CDR3 is TGTGCCAGCAGTCCCTCCCGCGGCTACGAGCAGTACTTC. The chain joins TRBV6-1 to TRBJ2-7, with D uncertain. Germline assignment: CDR1 MNHNS and CDR2 SASEGT. The V gene lost 5 bases and the J gene lost 3 bases, with 11 bases spanning the gap. The CDR3 covers 13 residues.

This clonotype was observed a handful of times. The genes are TRBV6-5 and TRBJ1-1; no clear D. The CDR3 has 15 amino acids. CDR1 and CDR2 from the germline V gene are MNHEY and SVGAGI. V lost 1 base and J lost 0, with 9 bases in between. The DNA of the CDR3 is TGTGCCAGCAGTTACTTGGCCCTGATGAACACTGAAGCTTTCTTT. It encodes CASSYLALMNTEAFF.

This chain joins TRBV7-9 and TRBJ2-7; TRBD2 aligns across 13 bases. This CDR3 is built from 14 residues. V lost 5 bases, J lost 7 bases, and 5 bases stayed unmatched. CDR1 is SEHNR and CDR2 is FQNEAQ in the germline V gene (reference sequence). CDR3 in DNA: TGTGCCAGCAGCCCCGGGACTAGCGGGGCGGAGCAGTACTTC. This encodes CASSPGTSGAEQYF.

This clonotype was detected ten times or more. The rearrangement uses TRBV6-2 or TRBV6-3 and TRBJ1-5; no clear D. From germline, CDR1 is MNHEY and CDR2 SVGEGT. Trimming removed 5 bases from V and 1 base from J, with 6 bases in between. This CDR3 spans 13 amino acids. Here the CDR3 DNA reads TGTGCCAGCAGTACTTTAAGCAATCAGCCCCAGCATTTT. Translation gives CASSTLSNQPQHF.

Ten or more counts support this clonotype. The rearrangement joins TRBV6-2 or TRBV6-3 to TRBJ1-1; D perhaps matches TRBD1 (5 bases). The V end was cut by 2 bases, the J end by 1 base, with 20 bases between. Germline CDR1 MNHEY, CDR2 SVGEGT. The length of the CDR3 is 18 residues. The CDR3 DNA follows: TGTGCCAGCAGTTACGTTTCGGTGGGGGTCAAGGGGAACACTGAAGCTTTCTTT. Translated, it gives CASSYVSVGVKGNTEAFF.

This clonotype was detected many times. The chain combines TRBV12-3 or TRBV12-4 with TRBJ2-2; 9 nucleotides agree with TRBD1. The CDR3 is made up of 17 amino acids. V gave up 6 bases and J gave up 0 bases; unmatched junction bases: 8. In nucleotides, the CDR3 is TGTGCCAGCAGCATATGGACAGGGGCTACGAACACCGGGGAGCTGTTTTTT. Its translation: CASSIWTGATNTGELFF.

The chain employs TRBV30 and TRBJ2-7; TRBD1 is a possible D gene (7 bases). Trimming shortened V by 3 bases and J by 9 bases, and 12 bases separated the two germline ends. The germline gives CDR1 GTSNPN, CDR2 SVGIG (reference sequence). The CDR3 length is 11 residues. This chain's CDR3 is CAWRTQGGQYF. Here the CDR3 DNA reads TGTGCCTGGAGGACCCAGGGGGGGCAGTACTTC. The variable domain in full, completed from reference TRBV30 and TRBJ2-7, reads SQTIHQWPATLVQPVGSPLSLECTVEGTSNPNLYWYRQAAGRGLQLLFYSVGIGQISSEVPQNLSASRPQDRQFILSSKKLLLSDSGFYLCAWRTQGGQYFGPGTRLTVT.

A few counts support this clonotype. In nucleotides, the CDR3 is TGTGCCAGCCTCAGCGCGAACACCGGGGAGCTGTTTTTT. This encodes CASLSANTGELFF. The chain couples TRBV6-1 to TRBJ2-2, with D unresolved. The germline V gene has CDR1 MNHNS and CDR2 SASEGT. V was cut by 8 bases and J by 0 bases, with 7 bases left in between. CDR3 length: 13 amino acids.

This chain joins TRBV12-3 or TRBV12-4 and TRBJ2-7; 8 bases map to TRBD1. The trim removed 4 bases at V and 6 bases at J, leaving 11 bases unmatched. This CDR3 region has 15 residues. This chain's CDR3 is CASSSVTGGLAEQYF. CDR3 coding DNA: TGTGCCAGCAGTTCTGTAACAGGGGGTCTCGCCGAGCAGTACTTC.

The J gene is TRBJ2-5, the V gene TRBV28, with D perhaps being TRBD1 or TRBD2 (5 bases each). V lost 3 bases, J lost 1 base, and 12 bases lay in between. The CDR3 consists of 15 residues. Germline lookup yields CDR1 MDHEN and CDR2 SYDVKM. The CDR3 loop is CASSLEFGAQETQYF. CDR3 DNA sequence: TGTGCCAGCAGTTTGGAATTCGGGGCCCAAGAGACCCAGTACTTC.

This clonotype was counted many times. V and J are TRBV12-3 or TRBV12-4 and TRBJ1-1, with a weak D call TRBD1 (5 bases). Deletions cut 5 bases from V and 10 bases from J, with 20 bases between. The CDR3 covers 14 residues. As DNA, the CDR3 is TGTGCCAGCAGTCCAACCGGGACCTCCGGGAGAGCTTTCTTT. Residues: CASSPTGTSGRAFF.

The rearrangement uses TRBV3-1 and TRBJ1-1; no firm D call. CDR3 length equals 15 residues. Trimming took off 1 base at V and 0 bases at J, with 9 bases between the two ends. Germline V lookup: CDR1 LGHDT, CDR2 YNNKEL (reference sequence). The CDR3, as DNA: TGTGCCAGCAGCCAAGCGGGCAGACTGAACACTGAAGCTTTCTTT. This gives the protein CASSQAGRLNTEAFF.

In its sample, this clonotype was seen many times. The chain joins TRBV6-5 to TRBJ2-5; D remains unclear. CDR1 MNHEY and CDR2 SVGAGI come from the germline V gene. V was cut by 4 bases and J by 4 bases, with 10 bases left in between. CDR3 length equals 13 residues. The CDR3 DNA reads as TGTGCCAGCAGTTTTCACCAGCGAGAGACCCAGTACTTC. Amino acids: CASSFHQRETQYF.

This clonotype was seen repeatedly, ten times or more. The chain combines TRBV6-2 or TRBV6-3 with TRBJ2-5; 13 bases line up with TRBD2. Per the germline V gene, CDR1 is MNHEY and CDR2 is SVGEGT. The CDR3 contains 16 residues. V gave up 4 bases and J gave up 5 bases; unmatched junction bases: 7. CDR3 DNA: TGTGCCAGCAGTTCCGGGACTAGCGGGGAGCGTGAGACCCAGTACTTC. This encodes CASSSGTSGERETQYF.

The sample holds many counts of this clonotype. This chain uses TRBV12-3 or TRBV12-4 with TRBJ1-2; D call uncertain. The CDR3 is 14 amino acids. The ends were cut back, 1 base at V and 4 bases at J, with 10 bases in the middle. The CDR3 protein is CASSLVGRIYGYTF. CDR3 DNA: TGTGCCAGCAGTTTAGTGGGTCGGATCTATGGCTACACCTTC.

The chain links TRBV12-3 or TRBV12-4 to TRBJ2-3; 7 bases fit TRBD1. V trimming: 6 bases; J trimming: 4 bases; junction bases outside the gene matches: 7. The CDR3 covers 14 residues. CDR3 residues: CASSRRGFADTQYF. CDR3 in DNA: TGTGCCAGCAGCCGCAGGGGGTTCGCAGATACGCAGTATTTT.

This clonotype was observed a handful of times. The chain uses TRBV3-1 and TRBJ1-2; 8 bases are shared with TRBD1. This CDR3 spans 15 amino acids. With 4 bases clipped from V and 5 bases from J, the junction kept 9 bases outside the gene matches. Germline V lookup: CDR1 LGHDT, CDR2 YNNKEL (reference sequence). CDR3 bases: TGTGCCAGCAGCCGAAGGGGACAGGTGATTTATGGCTACACCTTC. This encodes CASSRRGQVIYGYTF. Variable domain in full (rest from reference TRBV3-1 and TRBJ1-2): DTAVSQTPKYLVTQMGNDKSIKCEQNLGHDTMYWYKQDSKKFLKIMFSYNNKELIINETVPNRFSPKSPDKAHLNLHINSLELGDSAVYFCASSRRGQVIYGYTFGSGTRLTVV.